This T cell receptor beta chain was sequenced during a study of blood T cells in healthy people across ages. A J-beta primer mix and a sample-barcoded 5' primer were used in a second PCR of about 6 to 12 cycles. Each cDNA molecule, via a template-switch adaptor with 12 random nucleotides, was tagged. TCRdb re-called the 5' RACE reads through MiXCR, storing one row per CDR3 protein. The sample contains roughly 800,000 distinct CDR3 sequences, 25% of which appear only once. In germline, CDR1 is ENHRY, CDR2 SYGVKD. CDR3 length: 12 amino acids. These data were also filed under a second study, of T cells of mothers and their children.

The specimen sequenced was blood. The receptor was derived from a boy younger than 18 in good health. The chain combines TRBV10-3 with TRBJ2-5; D is unresolved. Gene TRBJ2-7 matches the end of the DNA better, so the J call may be wrong. CDR3 region: CAISESPPEQYF. CDR3 nucleotide sequence: TGTGCCATCAGTGAGTCCCCGCCCGAGCAGTACTTC.